These 10 T cell receptor beta chains were sequenced from one sample in a study of T cell responses to AZD1222 COVID-19 vaccine. Measured with immunoSEQ multiplex PCR; TCRdb has only the in-frame clones, and not every one. The sample lists some 75,000 clones, approximately 90% occurring once. The source material was peripheral blood, sampled on day 0 of AZD1222 vaccination. The receptor set was obtained from an adult in good health.

The V call is TRBV10-3, the J call TRBJ2-7; possibly TRBD1 or TRBD2 for D (5 bases each). The CDR3 totals 14 residues. In germline, CDR1 is ENHRY, CDR2 SYGVKD. V lost 0 bases and J lost 5, with 11 bases in between. In DNA, the CDR3 is TGTGCCATCAGTGAGTCGATTTTGGGGGACGAGCAGTACTTC. Amino acids: CAISESILGDEQYF.

This rearrangement joins TRBV24-1 to TRBJ2-2, with 7 positions matching TRBD1. V lost 6 bases to trimming and J lost 3 bases; unmatched junction nucleotides: 9. In germline, CDR1 is KGHDR, CDR2 SFDVKD. This CDR3 comprises 16 residues. The CDR3 DNA reads TGTGCCACCAGTCCATCGGGACAGCGATACACCGGGGAGCTGTTTTTT. The encoded protein is CATSPSGQRYTGELFF.

The chain uses TRBV6-5 and TRBJ1-3; 8 positions agree with TRBD1. The CDR3 length is 14 residues. Germline assignment: CDR1 MNHEY and CDR2 SVGAGI. Trimming removed 6 bases from V and 4 bases from J; junction bases left unmatched: 5. CDR3 coding DNA: TGTGCCAGCAGAAGGACAGGGTGGGGAAACACCATATATTTT. Its translation: CASRRTGWGNTIYF.

This chain uses TRBV5-4 with TRBJ1-4; D perhaps matches TRBD1 (6 bases). The CDR3 has 13 residues. Trimming pared 9 bases from V and 8 bases from J, leaving 17 bases between. Germline V gives CDR1 SGHNT, CDR2 YYREEE (reference sequence). In DNA, the CDR3 is TGTGCCACCCAGGGGCAGGTCGGGGAAAAACTGTTTTTT. Translated: CATQGQVGEKLFF.

The chain has TRBV6-6 and TRBJ2-5; 10 bases agree with TRBD1. V dropped 2 bases and J dropped 2; count of bases not matched to a gene: 2. CDR3 length: 15 amino acids. CDR1 is MNHNY, CDR2 SVGAGI, per germline (reference sequence). The CDR3 bases are TGTGCCAGCAGTTACCGGGACAGGGGACAAGAGACCCAGTACTTC. Translated, it gives CASSYRDRGQETQYF.

The chain joins TRBV3-1 (or the pseudogene TRBV3-2) to TRBJ2-2; TRBD2 might be the D (6 bases). V lost 3 bases and J lost 6, with 14 bases in between. The CDR3 loop spans 15 amino acids. Germline CDR1 is LGHDT and CDR2 is YNNKEL (reference sequence). CDR3 protein: CASSQTGVYAGELFF. In nucleotides, the CDR3 is TGTGCCAGCAGCCAGACGGGGGTGTATGCCGGGGAGCTGTTTTTT.

Remarks on this clone: The sample carries other DNA sequences with the same CDR3. The CDR3 bases are TGTGCCAGCAGTGAACTAGCGGGGGGCCAAGAGACCCAGTACTTC. Its protein is CASSELAGGQETQYF. The rearrangement uses TRBV6-1 and TRBJ2-5; the match to TRBD2 covers 11 bases. CDR3 length: 15 residues. CDR1 is MNHNS, CDR2 SASEGT, per germline. V shed 2 bases and J 1 base; nucleotides not matched to a gene: 0.

This chain uses TRBV28 with TRBJ1-5; TRBD1 might be the D (6 bases). The V end was cut by 1 base, the J end by 1 base, with 11 bases between. CDR3 length: 16 residues. Germline assignment: CDR1 MDHEN and CDR2 SYDVKM. CDR3 sequence: CASSLFTGYSNQPQHF. CDR3 nucleotides: TGTGCCAGCAGTTTATTTACAGGGTACAGCAATCAGCCCCAGCATTTT.

V is TRBV5-6 and J is TRBJ2-6, with 7 bases aligning to TRBD1. Per the germline V gene, CDR1 is SGHDT and CDR2 is YYEEEE. The length of the CDR3 is 17 residues. The V gene end was trimmed by 4 bases and the J gene end by 0 bases; junction bases not matched to a gene: 7. The CDR3 DNA is TGTGCCAGCAGCCGGGACAGAGGTTTCTCTGGGGCCAACGTCCTGACTTTC. This gives the protein CASSRDRGFSGANVLTF. Combining the CDR3 with reference TRBV5-6 and TRBJ2-6 gives the whole variable domain DAGVTQSPTHLIKTRGQQVTLRCSPKSGHDTVSWYQQALGQGPQFIFQYYEEEERQRGNFPDRFSGHQFPNYSSELNVNALLLGDSALYLCASSRDRGFSGANVLTFGAGSRLTVL.

The chain carries TRBV30 and TRBJ1-3, with TRBD1 as a possible D gene (5 bases). Germline lookup yields CDR1 GTSNPN and CDR2 SVGIG (reference sequence). The CDR3 length is 14 residues. Trimming took 0 bases from V and 4 from J, leaving 10 bases between them. The CDR3 DNA follows: TGTGCCTGGAGTGTTGGGGGGTTCGGAAACACCATATATTTT. Protein: CAWSVGGFGNTIYF. Based on the CDR3 plus reference TRBV30 and TRBJ1-3, the full variable domain is SQTIHQWPATLVQPVGSPLSLECTVEGTSNPNLYWYRQAAGRGLQLLFYSVGIGQISSEVPQNLSASRPQDRQFILSSKKLLLSDSGFYLCAWSVGGFGNTIYFGEGSWLTVV.